A selection of T cell receptor beta chains follows, all from one sample in a study of shared clonotypes between healthy human individuals. Sequencing was performed with immunoSEQ multiplex PCR; in TCRdb, only in-frame clones are kept and a portion is missing. This sample has around 1,900,000 clones, with around 93% found just once. Sequences were obtained from naive CD8+ T cells from PBMCs. These receptors all come from a man younger than 30 in good health. Some clones in this sample may be carry-over from other donors' samples. Each CDR3 is given with its conserved first and last residue. A D gene is named only where the DNA matches it firmly. Some rows mark clone size as missing; the rest say once, few, many or name a class of expanded clone.

J gene	V gene	D gene	clone size	CDR3 DNA	CDR3 protein
TRBJ1-1	TRBV28	TRBD1	-	TGTGCCAGCAGTGATCCAGGGGGTATCACTGAAGCTTTCTTT	CASSDPGGITEAFF
TRBJ2-7	TRBV19	-	-	TGTGCCAGCCAATATCGAGGGGACTACGAGCAGTACTTC	CASQYRGDYEQYF
TRBJ2-7	TRBV7-8	-	-	TGTGCCAGCAGCTTAGGAGGGGGGTACGAGCAGTACTTC	CASSLGGGYEQYF
TRBJ1-5	TRBV10-2	-	-	TGCGCCAGCAGTGTCGGGGGCAATCAGCCCCAGCATTTT	CASSVGGNQPQHF
TRBJ2-3	TRBV2	-	-	TGTGCCAGCAGTGCACGGTTCACAGATACGCAGTATTTT	CASSARFTDTQYF
TRBJ2-5	TRBV10-2	-	-	TGCGCCAGCAGTGAGGCTGACGAGGGGTTGAAAGAGACCCAGTACTTC	CASSEADEGLKETQYF
TRBJ2-7	TRBV30	-	-	TGTGCCTGGATTCCCCGCCGGCAGGCCATACCTTACGAGCAGTACTTC	CAWIPRRQAIPYEQYF
TRBJ2-3	TRBV12-5	TRBD1	-	TGTGCTAGTGGTTTGGAAGGGACAGGGTGGACAGATACGCAGTATTTT	CASGLEGTGWTDTQYF
TRBJ2-1	TRBV27	TRBD1	-	TGTGCCAGCAGTTTGAAGGGACAGGGGGCATACAATGAGCAGTTCTTC	CASSLKGQGAYNEQFF
TRBJ2-3	TRBV9	TRBD2	-	TGTGCCAGCAGCGTAGGGCTAGCGGGAGGGTTGAGCACAGATACGCAGTATTTT	CASSVGLAGGLSTDTQYF
TRBJ2-1	TRBV9	TRBD2	-	TGTGCCAGCAGCGTCTCACTTGGACTAGCGGGAGGGCCTTTTTACAATGAGCAGTTCTTC	CASSVSLGLAGGPFYNEQFF
TRBJ2-5	TRBV11-2	-	-	TGTGCCAGCAGAGGACTTGGGACCCAAGAGACCCAGTACTTC	CASRGLGTQETQYF
TRBJ2-2	TRBV7-9	-	few	TGTGCCAGCAGCTTAGTTCGGAACACCGGGGAGCTGTTTTTT	CASSLVRNTGELFF
TRBJ2-2	TRBV5-4	TRBD1	-	TGTGCCAGCAAGTCAGACAGGGTGAACGAGTTGGAGCTGTTTTTT	CASKSDRVNELELFF
TRBJ2-5	TRBV4-1	-	-	TGCGCCAGCAGCCAAGATCCAGAAGAGACCCAGTACTTC	CASSQDPEETQYF
TRBJ2-7	TRBV9	-	-	TGTGCCAGCAGCCCTTCGGACGCCGAGCAGTACTTC	CASSPSDAEQYF
TRBJ1-5	TRBV28	TRBD1	-	TGTGCCAGCAGTCAACCGGGACAGGGGAAGCCCCAGCATTTT	CASSQPGQGKPQHF
TRBJ2-1	TRBV27	-	-	TGTGCCAGCAGTTTAGGTCCGACCAATGAGCAGTTCTTC	CASSLGPTNEQFF
TRBJ2-5	TRBV5-1	-	-	TGCGCCAGCAACGCCCCACTAGGAGAGACCCAGTACTTC	CASNAPLGETQYF
TRBJ2-7	TRBV7-9	TRBD1	-	TGTGCCAGCAGCTTAGGCTGGGGACAGGAGTCCTACGAGCAGTACTTC	CASSLGWGQESYEQYF
TRBJ2-1	TRBV7-9	TRBD2	-	TGTGCCAGCAGCCCGCCGCCGACTAGGCGGCGGGGGGTGGGGCAGTTCTTC	CASSPPPTRRRGVGQFF
TRBJ2-7	TRBV7-2	TRBD1	-	TGTGCCAGCAGCTTAGGGGGACAGGGCCTCGCCTACGAGCAGTACTTC	CASSLGGQGLAYEQYF
TRBJ2-1	TRBV27	-	-	TGTGCCAGCAGCGAGTGGGGGGTGACTGAGCAGTTCTTC	CASSEWGVTEQFF
TRBJ2-3	TRBV27	-	-	TGTGCCAGCAGTTTAGGAGGGGCGCTTGGCACAGATACGCAGTATTTT	CASSLGGALGTDTQYF
TRBJ2-2	TRBV5-1	-	-	TGCGCCAGCAGCCTCACAGGGGAGGTTCACTCCGGGGAGCTGTTTTTT	CASSLTGEVHSGELFF
TRBJ1-2	TRBV27	-	-	TGTGCCAGCAGTTTATCCGGGGGCCGCGGTTTGAACTATGGCTACACCTTC	CASSLSGGRGLNYGYTF
TRBJ2-4	TRBV4-1	-	-	TGCGCCAGCAGCCAAGGACCAGCCAAAAACATTCAGTACTTC	CASSQGPAKNIQYF
TRBJ1-3	TRBV13	-	-	TGTGCCAGCAGCTTAATCCACATCTCTGGAAACACCATATATTTT	CASSLIHISGNTIYF
TRBJ2-3	TRBV5-6	TRBD2	-	TGTGCCAGCAGCTTGGGGACTAGCTCTGGAGATACGCAGTATTTT	CASSLGTSSGDTQYF
TRBJ2-3	TRBV7-3	-	once	TGTGCCAGCAGCTTACCCGACAGGCCCAACGGGGATACGCAGTATTTT	CASSLPDRPNGDTQYF
TRBJ2-3	TRBV12-5	TRBD2	-	TGTGCTAGTGGACTATCTAGCGGGGCTAGCACAGATACGCAGTATTTT	CASGLSSGASTDTQYF
TRBJ1-2	TRBV10-3	-	-	TGTGCCATCAAGCAGGGCGGGGGCTACACCTTC	CAIKQGGGYTF
TRBJ2-1	TRBV5-8	TRBD2	-	TGTGCCAGCAGCCCTAAGCGGGAGGCCTACAATGAGCAGTTCTTC	CASSPKREAYNEQFF
TRBJ2-7	TRBV5-1	-	once	TGCGCCAGCAGCGAGCTAGGAGGTTTCTCCTACGAGCAGTACTTC	CASSELGGFSYEQYF
TRBJ2-7	TRBV11-2	-	-	TGTGCCAGCAGCCTCCTATTCGGGGCAGGCGCTAGCTTTTCCTACGAGCAGTACTTC	CASSLLFGAGASFSYEQYF
TRBJ2-7	TRBV10-3	TRBD2	-	TGTGCCATCAGGGGGGGAGGGCCCTCCTACGAGCAGTACTTC	CAIRGGGPSYEQYF
TRBJ2-5	TRBV30	-	-	TGTGCCCCCACCAAGGCTAATGGGACCCAGTACTTC	CAPTKANGTQYF
TRBJ1-5	TRBV6-6	-	-	TGTGCCAGCAGTGGGGAGGCTTATTATAGCAATCAGCCCCAGCATTTT	CASSGEAYYSNQPQHF
TRBJ1-1	TRBV27	-	-	TGTGCCAGCAGTTTAAGGGGCCCGAGTGAAGCTTTCTTT	CASSLRGPSEAFF
TRBJ1-3	TRBV6-1	TRBD1	-	TGTGCCAGCAGTGTAAAGGGGGCGGGAAACACCATATATTTT	CASSVKGAGNTIYF
TRBJ1-2	TRBV10-1	-	-	TGCGCCAGCAGTGCAGGGCATGGCTATGGCTACACCTTC	CASSAGHGYGYTF
TRBJ2-5	TRBV6-4	TRBD1	-	TGTGCCAGCAGTGACGCGGGGACAGGGGCCTTCCACCAAGAGACCCAGTACTTC	CASSDAGTGAFHQETQYF
TRBJ1-1	TRBV9	-	few	TGTGCCAGCAGCGGCGGGACACTTGGGCACACTGAAGCTTTCTTT	CASSGGTLGHTEAFF
TRBJ1-1	TRBV30	-	-	TGTGCCTGGAGTCAGGGTGCCAACACTGAAGCTTTCTTT	CAWSQGANTEAFF
TRBJ2-7	TRBV4-2	-	-	TGTGCCAGCAGCCAAGACCCGGGTACCTACGAGCAGTACTTC	CASSQDPGTYEQYF
TRBJ1-1	TRBV14	-	-	TGTGCCAGCAGCCAAGAATTGCAGGGAAGCACTGAAGCTTTCTTT	CASSQELQGSTEAFF
TRBJ1-4	TRBV4-1	TRBD1	-	TGCGCCAGCAGCCGAGCGGGACAGGTTCGCCAGAATGAAAAACTGTTTTTT	CASSRAGQVRQNEKLFF
TRBJ1-1	TRBV5-1	-	-	TGCGCCAGCAGCTTGGTAGAGGGGTTTGAAGCTTTCTTT	CASSLVEGFEAFF
TRBJ1-5	TRBV5-1	-	-	TGCGCCAGCAGCCCCGGGGGGGCTGATAACCAGCCCCAGCATTTT	CASSPGGADNQPQHF
TRBJ2-1	TRBV29-1	-	-	TGCAGCGTTGAAATGGCTAGCTACAATGAGCAGTTCTTC	CSVEMASYNEQFF
TRBJ2-7	TRBV11-2	-	-	TGTGCCAGCAGCCCAAGTGTCGGGGCTGGGCTCGAGCAGTACTTC	CASSPSVGAGLEQYF
TRBJ2-7	TRBV5-6	-	-	TGTGCCAGCAGCTTGGGTGCAGGGAGGGGGCTACGCGAGCAGTACTTC	CASSLGAGRGLREQYF
TRBJ1-3	TRBV27	TRBD1	once	TGTGCCAGCAGTCCGAGGACAGGTGTGGAAGGTCCCGGAAACACCATATATTTT	CASSPRTGVEGPGNTIYF
TRBJ1-1	TRBV5-4	-	-	TGTGCCAGCAGCTTGTATCTCGGGGAGTGGAACACTGAAGCTTTCTTT	CASSLYLGEWNTEAFF
TRBJ1-5	TRBV4-3	-	-	TGCGCCAGCAGCCAAGATATGGGCAGCAATCAGCCCCAGCATTTT	CASSQDMGSNQPQHF
TRBJ2-7	TRBV6-5	-	once	TGTGCCAGCAGTTACCGACAAAAAGGAGCTACCTACGAGCAGTACTTC	CASSYRQKGATYEQYF
TRBJ2-7	TRBV6-6	TRBD2	-	TGTGCCAGCAGTTTACCGGGACTAGCGTCGGGGGAGCAGTACTTC	CASSLPGLASGEQYF